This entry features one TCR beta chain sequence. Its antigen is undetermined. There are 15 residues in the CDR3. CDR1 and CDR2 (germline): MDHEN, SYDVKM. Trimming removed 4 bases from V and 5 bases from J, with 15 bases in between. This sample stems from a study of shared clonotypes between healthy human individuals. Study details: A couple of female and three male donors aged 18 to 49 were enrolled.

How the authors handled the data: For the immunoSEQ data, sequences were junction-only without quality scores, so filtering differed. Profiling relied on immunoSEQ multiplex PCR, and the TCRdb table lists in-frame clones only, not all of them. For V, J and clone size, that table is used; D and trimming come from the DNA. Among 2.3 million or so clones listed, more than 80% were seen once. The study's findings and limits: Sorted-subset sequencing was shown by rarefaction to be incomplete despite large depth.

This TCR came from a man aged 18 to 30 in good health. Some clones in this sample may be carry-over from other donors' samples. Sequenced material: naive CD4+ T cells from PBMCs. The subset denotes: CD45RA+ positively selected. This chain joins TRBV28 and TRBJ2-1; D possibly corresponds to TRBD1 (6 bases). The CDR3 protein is CASSSTGRGHNEQFF. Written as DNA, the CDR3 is TGTGCCAGCAGTTCAACCGGCAGGGGCCACAATGAGCAGTTCTTC.